A selection of T cell receptor beta chains follows, all from one sample in a study of identical twins. One entry per CDR3 protein results from TCRdb running MiXCR on the 5' RACE reads. The sample holds about 890,000 distinct CDR3 sequences, roughly an eighth seen once. This sample was also put to use in a study of yellow fever vaccine responses in identical twins.

The sequenced sample was PBMCs. All receptors come from a woman under 30 in good health. Both conserved end residues are part of each CDR3. D genes are given only for firm matches. Expanded clones get a size class; other rows say once, few or many, or leave the size out.

clone_size,d_call,v_call,j_call,cdr3_nt,cdr3_aa
few,-,TRBV7-8,TRBJ2-1,TGTGCCAGCAGCTGGACCGGGACCCATGAGCAGTTCTTC,CASSWTGTHEQFF
few,-,TRBV12-3/TRBV12-4,TRBJ2-2,TGTGCCAGCAGTTCCCACCAGTCCCTAAACACCGGGGAGCTGTTTTTT,CASSSHQSLNTGELFF
few,TRBD2,TRBV7-9,TRBJ2-5,TGTGCCAGCAGCTCTGGGAGCGGGACGGGTGAGACCCAGTACTTC,CASSSGSGTGETQYF
many,-,TRBV6-1,TRBJ2-7,TGTGCCAGTAGTATAGGAGGGACGGACGAGCAGTACTTC,CASSIGGTDEQYF
few,-,TRBV24-1,TRBJ1-2,TGTGCCACCAGTGATTCCACCCTCTATGGCTACACCTTC,CATSDSTLYGYTF
-,TRBD2,TRBV11-1,TRBJ2-3,TGTGCCAGCAGCTTAGCCCCAGCGGGGGGGCTCAACACAGATACGCAGTATTTT,CASSLAPAGGLNTDTQYF
few,-,TRBV20-1,TRBJ2-5,TGCAGTGCTAGACTCAGGGTTGAGACCCAGTACTTC,CSARLRVETQYF
few,-,TRBV11-2,TRBJ2-1,TGTGCCAGCAGCTTAGATACGGGGGTCGGCTCCTACAATGAGCAGTTCTTC,CASSLDTGVGSYNEQFF
few,-,TRBV10-3,TRBJ2-3,TGTGCCATCAGTGACCGAGCTGCTAGCACAGATACGCAGTATTTT,CAISDRAASTDTQYF
few,TRBD1,TRBV7-3,TRBJ1-4,TGTGCCAGCAGCTTAAAGGGGACAGGGACAGTTGTTCGGGAAAAACTGTTTTTT,CASSLKGTGTVVREKLFF
many,-,TRBV5-1,TRBJ1-3,TGCGCCAGCAGCGTGGACGGGACTCCGGGCCCTGGAAACACCATATATTTT,CASSVDGTPGPGNTIYF